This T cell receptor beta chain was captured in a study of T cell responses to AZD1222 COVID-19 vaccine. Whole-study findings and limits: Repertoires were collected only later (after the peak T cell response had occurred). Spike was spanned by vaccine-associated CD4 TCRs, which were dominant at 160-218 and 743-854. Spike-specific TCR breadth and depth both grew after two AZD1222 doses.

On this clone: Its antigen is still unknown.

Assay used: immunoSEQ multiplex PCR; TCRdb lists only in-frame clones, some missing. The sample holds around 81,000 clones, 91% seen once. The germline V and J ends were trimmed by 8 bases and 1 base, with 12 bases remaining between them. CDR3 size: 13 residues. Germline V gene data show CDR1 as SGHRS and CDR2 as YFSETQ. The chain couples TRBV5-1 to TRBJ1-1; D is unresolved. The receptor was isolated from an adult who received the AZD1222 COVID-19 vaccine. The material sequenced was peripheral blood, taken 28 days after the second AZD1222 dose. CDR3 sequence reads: CASGVGENTEAFF. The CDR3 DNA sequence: TGCGCCAGTGGGGTAGGAGAGAACACTGAAGCTTTCTTT.